The 14 T cell receptor beta chains presented below share a single source sample, sequenced in a study of radiotherapy plus CTLA-4 blockade in lung cancer. TCRdb keeps only in-frame clones here, not all; method: immunoSEQ multiplex PCR. Here the sample spans about 72,000 clones, roughly 75% being singletons. The input for sequencing was peripheral blood, taken from a patient treated with radiotherapy plus ipilimumab. These receptors all come from a human donor with non-small cell lung cancer who had a complete response to radiotherapy plus ipilimumab.

Worth noting for this clone: Its ends do not fully match the called genes, so a read error is possible. The chain joins TRBV7-7 to TRBJ2-2; 10 bases fit TRBD2. In germline, CDR1 is SSHAT, CDR2 FNYEAQ (reference sequence). The CDR3 length is 16 residues. Here the CDR3 reads CASSSGTSEYTGELFF. In DNA, the CDR3 is TGTGCTAGCAGCTCAGGGACTAGCGAGTACACCGGGGAGCTGTTTTTT.

This rearrangement joins TRBV6-5 to TRBJ1-2, with D perhaps TRBD1 (5 bases). The CDR3 loop spans 13 amino acids. Germline V CDR1 and CDR2: MNHEY, SVGAGI. Trimming shortened V by 5 bases and J by 3 bases, and 10 bases separated the two germline ends. The CDR3 DNA follows: TGTGCCAGCAGTAGTGGGACCGACTATGGCTACACCTTC. Its protein is CASSSGTDYGYTF.

V and J are TRBV5-1 and TRBJ1-1; D ambiguous. CDR3 length: 14 amino acids. Per germline, CDR1 SGHRS and CDR2 YFSETQ. The V end was cut by 0 bases, the J end by 4 bases, with 10 bases between. CDR3 residues: CASSLEGVGTEAFF. The CDR3 nucleotides read TGCGCCAGCAGCTTGGAGGGAGTCGGCACTGAAGCTTTCTTT.

This chain joins TRBV11-1 and TRBJ2-1; D remains unclear. The CDR3 runs 15 residues. Per germline, CDR1 SGHAT and CDR2 FQDESV (reference sequence). Between the trimmed V and J ends, which lost 5 bases and 0 bases, there was a span of 11 bases. DNA of the CDR3: TGTGCCAGCAGCCTTCCCAGGAGCTCCTACAATGAGCAGTTCTTC. Its translation: CASSLPRSSYNEQFF. Full variable domain (outside the CDR3, taken from reference TRBV11-1 and TRBJ2-1): EAEVAQSPRYKITEKSQAVAFWCDPISGHATLYWYRQILGQGPELLVQFQDESVVDDSQLPKDRFSAERLKGVDSTLKIQPAELGDSAMYLCASSLPRSSYNEQFFGPGTRLTVL.

This chain links TRBV4-3 with TRBJ2-1; D remains unclear. Germline V gives CDR1 LGHNA, CDR2 YSLEER. The V gene lost 0 bases and the J gene lost 6 bases, with 18 bases spanning the gap. This CDR3 is 17 amino acids long. The CDR3 loop is CASSQEALRLSPNEQFF. The CDR3 DNA follows: TGCGCCAGCAGCCAAGAGGCTTTGAGACTTTCCCCCAATGAGCAGTTCTTC.

The chain employs TRBV5-6 and TRBJ1-2; TRBD1 might be the D (5 bases). Germline-derived CDR1 and CDR2 are SGHDT and YYEEEE. This CDR3 spans 16 amino acids. Trimming left V 1 base short and J 0 bases short, with 13 bases between. The DNA of the CDR3 is TGTGCCAGCAGCTTGACAGGACATTACACTAACTATGGCTACACCTTC. Residues: CASSLTGHYTNYGYTF.

The chain links TRBV11-2 to TRBJ2-1; D is ambiguous. CDR1 and CDR2 (germline): SGHAT, FQNNGV. This CDR3 comprises 15 residues. V lost 0 bases and J 6 bases, leaving 12 bases between the germline ends. The CDR3 coding sequence is TGTGCCAGCAGCTTAGAAGGATCGGGCCGCAATGAGCAGTTCTTC. Protein product: CASSLEGSGRNEQFF.

This rearrangement joins TRBV7-9 to TRBJ2-2; a weak D match, TRBD2 (5 bases). There are 14 residues in the CDR3. With 10 bases removed from V and 5 bases from J, the gap between germline ends came to 17 bases. The germline gives CDR1 SEHNR, CDR2 FQNEAQ (reference sequence). CDR3 residues: CAISDYQLTGELFF. The CDR3 DNA reads TGTGCCATATCCGACTATCAACTAACCGGGGAGCTGTTTTTT.

V usage is TRBV10-3 and J usage is TRBJ2-1; TRBD2 agrees at 13 bases. J lost 0 bases, V lost 2 bases, and 7 bases had no gene match. Germline values: CDR1 ENHRY, CDR2 SYGVKD. The CDR3 extends over 19 amino acids. In DNA form, the CDR3 reads TGTGCCATCAGTGAGACGGGACTAGCGGGGATAAGCTCCTACAATGAGCAGTTCTTC. Translation: CAISETGLAGISSYNEQFF.

The CDR3 DNA is TGCGCCAGCAGCTTGGCCCTAGTAGAATCGTACACCGGGGAGCTGTTTTTT. This encodes CASSLALVESYTGELFF. V and J are TRBV5-1 and TRBJ2-2; D ambiguous. The CDR3 loop spans 17 amino acids. V was trimmed by 0 bases and J by 3 bases, leaving 15 bases between them. Germline CDR1 reads SGHRS; CDR2 reads YFSETQ.

The J gene is TRBJ2-1, the V gene TRBV6-1; no firm D call. V gave up 5 bases and J gave up 4 bases, with 9 bases separating them. Per the germline V gene, CDR1 is MNHNS and CDR2 is SASEGT. The CDR3 contains 13 residues. CDR3 loop: CASSPPLYNEQFF. CDR3 in DNA: TGTGCCAGCAGTCCCCCACTTTACAATGAGCAGTTCTTC.

The chain is built from TRBV30 and TRBJ2-5, with 7 bases identical to TRBD1. CDR3 length: 13 amino acids. Germline V gene lookup returns CDR1 GTSNPN and CDR2 SVGIG (reference sequence). With 5 bases clipped from V and 3 bases from J, the junction kept 6 bases outside the gene matches. CDR3 DNA: TGTGCCTGGGGTCGACAGGGCGAAGAGACCCAGTACTTC. This codes for CAWGRQGEETQYF. The full variable domain, its missing parts supplied by reference TRBV30 and TRBJ2-5, is SQTIHQWPATLVQPVGSPLSLECTVEGTSNPNLYWYRQAAGRGLQLLFYSVGIGQISSEVPQNLSASRPQDRQFILSSKKLLLSDSGFYLCAWGRQGEETQYFGPGTRLLVL.

This clone was seen at least ten times. The CDR3 loop is CASSTVDSPYEQYV. The CDR3 bases are TGTGCCAGCAGCACCGTGGACAGTCCCTACGAGCAGTACGTC. The rearrangement links TRBV27 to TRBJ2-7, with D maybe TRBD1 (6 bases). The V end was cut by 6 bases, the J end by 2 bases, with 14 bases between. The length of the CDR3 is 14 residues. Germline CDR1 reads MNHEY; CDR2 reads SMNVEV (reference sequence).

The chain employs TRBV5-1 and TRBJ2-3; D unresolved. Trimming took off 5 bases at V and 0 bases at J, with 4 bases between the two ends. The CDR3 covers 12 residues. Germline assignment: CDR1 SGHRS and CDR2 YFSETQ. As DNA, the CDR3 is TGCGCCAGCAGACAGAGCACAGATACGCAGTATTTT. Protein: CASRQSTDTQYF.